This is a list of T cell receptor beta chains from one sample in a study of CD8+CD57+ T cells in acquired aplastic anemia. Via MiXCR, TCRdb re-called the reads, giving one row per CDR3 protein. The table lists 80,000 or so distinct CDR3 sequences, roughly half of them singletons. The sample taken for sequencing was sorted CD4+, CD8+, or CD8+CD57+ T cells (not recorded which) from PBMCs. The receptor set was obtained from a human donor in good health, serving as a control. CDR3s include the opening cysteine and the closing phenylalanine or tryptophan. Each record gives: D gene, V gene, J gene, clone size, CDR3 DNA, CDR3 protein. A D gene is named only where the DNA matches it firmly. Only part of the rows carry a size: once, few, many, or a class if the clone is expanded.

D gene: NA
V gene: TRBV10-1
J gene: TRBJ1-2
clone size: once
CDR3 DNA: TGCGCCAGCAGCTTGGCCGCCAGGAGTGGCTACACCTTC
CDR3 protein: CASSLAARSGYTF

D gene: TRBD1
V gene: TRBV2
J gene: TRBJ1-1
clone size: many
CDR3 DNA: TGTGGTTGGACAGGGGATCGCAACACTGAAGCTTTCTTT
CDR3 protein: CGWTGDRNTEAFF

D gene: NA
V gene: TRBV29-1
J gene: TRBJ2-7
clone size: NA
CDR3 DNA: TGCAGCGCCCTCGACGGTATCAGCACCTACGAGCAGTACTTC
CDR3 protein: CSALDGISTYEQYF

D gene: NA
V gene: TRBV20-1
J gene: TRBJ2-3
clone size: NA
CDR3 DNA: TGCAGTGCTAGTCCCATGAGGGGGTCGAGCACAGATACGCAGTATTTT
CDR3 protein: CSASPMRGSSTDTQYF

D gene: TRBD2
V gene: TRBV12-3/TRBV12-4
J gene: TRBJ2-3
clone size: NA
CDR3 DNA: TGTGCCAGCAGTTTAGCACCAAGGGGTAGCGGGGGTGGAGATGCGCAGTATTTT
CDR3 protein: CASSLAPRGSGGGDAQYF

D gene: NA
V gene: TRBV7-3
J gene: TRBJ2-5
clone size: NA
CDR3 DNA: TGTGCCAGCAGCCCAGTTGGGACATCAACACAAGAGACCCAGTGCTTC
CDR3 protein: CASSPVGTSTQETQCF

D gene: NA
V gene: TRBV19
J gene: TRBJ2-5
clone size: NA
CDR3 DNA: TGTGCCAGTAGTATAGGGCAGCAAGAGACCCAGTACTTC
CDR3 protein: CASSIGQQETQYF

D gene: TRBD1
V gene: TRBV11-2
J gene: TRBJ1-6
clone size: NA
CDR3 DNA: TGTGCCAGCAGCAATACAGGGGAATCACCCCTCCACTTT
CDR3 protein: CASSNTGESPLHF

D gene: NA
V gene: TRBV2
J gene: TRBJ2-7
clone size: once
CDR3 DNA: TGTGCCAGCAGTATCGATTCTCGGTACGAGCAGTACTTC
CDR3 protein: CASSIDSRYEQYF

D gene: TRBD1
V gene: TRBV5-1
J gene: TRBJ1-1
clone size: NA
CDR3 DNA: TGCGCCAGTGGGGACAGCTTGAACACTGAAGCTTTCTTT
CDR3 protein: CASGDSLNTEAFF

D gene: NA
V gene: TRBV29-1
J gene: TRBJ2-7
clone size: few
CDR3 DNA: TGCAGCGTTGGGGGCACTGGCGAGCAGTACTTC
CDR3 protein: CSVGGTGEQYF

D gene: NA
V gene: TRBV7-2
J gene: TRBJ2-7
clone size: NA
CDR3 DNA: TGTGCCAGCAGCCAAGTACTGGTCTACGAGCAGTACTTC
CDR3 protein: CASSQVLVYEQYF

D gene: NA
V gene: TRBV19
J gene: TRBJ2-3
clone size: NA
CDR3 DNA: TGTGCCAGTAGTATCCGGGGGGCTTTAAGCACAGATACGCAGTATTTT
CDR3 protein: CASSIRGALSTDTQYF

D gene: TRBD1
V gene: TRBV12-3/TRBV12-4
J gene: TRBJ1-2
clone size: once
CDR3 DNA: TGTGCCAGCAGTTTAGACCGGCAGGGGGCGGGGGGCTACACCTTC
CDR3 protein: CASSLDRQGAGGYTF

D gene: TRBD1
V gene: TRBV7-2
J gene: TRBJ2-5
clone size: NA
CDR3 DNA: TGTGCCAGCAGCTTAGTTCACAGGGGGGAGACCCAGTACTTC
CDR3 protein: CASSLVHRGETQYF

D gene: NA
V gene: TRBV4-1
J gene: TRBJ1-4
clone size: NA
CDR3 DNA: TGCGCCAGCAGCCCCCGGGACGGAAGACCTGCAACTAATGAAAAACTGTTTTTT
CDR3 protein: CASSPRDGRPATNEKLFF

D gene: NA
V gene: TRBV19
J gene: TRBJ1-1
clone size: many
CDR3 DNA: TGTGCCAGTACGACACCGGGTCCGGAAGCTTTCTTT
CDR3 protein: CASTTPGPEAFF

D gene: TRBD1
V gene: TRBV29-1
J gene: TRBJ1-1
clone size: NA
CDR3 DNA: TGCAGCGTGAGCCGGACAGGGAACACTGAAGCTTTCTTT
CDR3 protein: CSVSRTGNTEAFF

D gene: NA
V gene: TRBV10-3
J gene: TRBJ1-1
clone size: few
CDR3 DNA: TGTGCCATCAGTGAGCAGGGAGGCACTGAAGCTTTCTTT
CDR3 protein: CAISEQGGTEAFF

D gene: NA
V gene: TRBV2
J gene: TRBJ1-6
clone size: few
CDR3 DNA: TGTGCCAGCACCGACAGGTTTAATTCACCCCTCCACTTT
CDR3 protein: CASTDRFNSPLHF

D gene: NA
V gene: TRBV7-9
J gene: TRBJ1-1
clone size: few
CDR3 DNA: TGTGCCAGCAGCTTAGGGGGAAACACTGGAGCTTTCTTT
CDR3 protein: CASSLGGNTGAFF

D gene: TRBD2
V gene: TRBV5-1
J gene: TRBJ2-2
clone size: NA
CDR3 DNA: TGCGCCAGCAGCTTGGGGGGACTAGACACCGGGGAGCTGTTTTTT
CDR3 protein: CASSLGGLDTGELFF

D gene: NA
V gene: TRBV7-9
J gene: TRBJ1-1
clone size: NA
CDR3 DNA: TGTGCCAGCAGGGGCGACGGTGAAGCTTTCTTT
CDR3 protein: CASRGDGEAFF

D gene: NA
V gene: TRBV24-1
J gene: TRBJ1-2
clone size: few
CDR3 DNA: TGTGCCACCAGTGACTTCACCGACTATGGCTACACCTTC
CDR3 protein: CATSDFTDYGYTF

D gene: NA
V gene: TRBV2
J gene: TRBJ2-3
clone size: few
CDR3 DNA: TGTGCCAGCAGTGGAGACAGCGCTAATACGCAGTATTTT
CDR3 protein: CASSGDSANTQYF

D gene: NA
V gene: TRBV7-6
J gene: TRBJ2-7
clone size: many
CDR3 DNA: TGTGCCAGCAGCTTATCTCCCGGCTACGAGCAGTACTTC
CDR3 protein: CASSLSPGYEQYF

D gene: TRBD1
V gene: TRBV7-2
J gene: TRBJ2-7
clone size: NA
CDR3 DNA: TGTGCCAGCAGCTTAGCGTCCGGACAGGCCTACGAGCAGTACTTC
CDR3 protein: CASSLASGQAYEQYF

D gene: TRBD2
V gene: TRBV2
J gene: TRBJ2-5
clone size: NA
CDR3 DNA: TGTGCCAGCAGGACTAGCGGGAGGAAAGAGACCCAGTACTTC
CDR3 protein: CASRTSGRKETQYF

D gene: NA
V gene: TRBV15
J gene: TRBJ1-1
clone size: few
CDR3 DNA: TGTGCCACCAGCAGAGATAGGGGACTTAACACTGAAGCTTTCTTT
CDR3 protein: CATSRDRGLNTEAFF

D gene: NA
V gene: TRBV5-1
J gene: TRBJ2-5
clone size: NA
CDR3 DNA: TGCGCCAGCAGCTTAGAACTCCTAGCGCAAGAGCAGTACTTC
CDR3 protein: CASSLELLAQEQYF

D gene: NA
V gene: TRBV19
J gene: TRBJ1-5
clone size: NA
CDR3 DNA: TGTGCCAGTATCCGGGGCACCGGTCAGCCCCAGCATTTT
CDR3 protein: CASIRGTGQPQHF

D gene: TRBD2
V gene: TRBV15
J gene: TRBJ2-2
clone size: few
CDR3 DNA: TGTGCCAGCAGCGGGCCGGGCGGGGGGGCCATTGGGGAGCTGTTTTTT
CDR3 protein: CASSGPGGGAIGELFF

D gene: NA
V gene: TRBV9
J gene: TRBJ1-1
clone size: many
CDR3 DNA: TGTGCCAGCAGCCGCTCAGGTATGGATTCTGAAGCTTTCTTT
CDR3 protein: CASSRSGMDSEAFF

D gene: NA
V gene: TRBV27
J gene: TRBJ2-7
clone size: NA
CDR3 DNA: TGTGCCAGCAGTTTAAATTCCGAGCAGTACTTC
CDR3 protein: CASSLNSEQYF

D gene: NA
V gene: TRBV6-1
J gene: TRBJ1-1
clone size: NA
CDR3 DNA: TGTGCCAGCAGTCCAACCGAAGACAGGCGGACTGAAGCTTTCTTT
CDR3 protein: CASSPTEDRRTEAFF

D gene: NA
V gene: TRBV19
J gene: TRBJ1-6
clone size: many
CDR3 DNA: TGTGCCAGTAGTCCAGGGTCGGGAAATTCACCCCTCCACTTT
CDR3 protein: CASSPGSGNSPLHF

D gene: NA
V gene: TRBV12-3/TRBV12-4
J gene: TRBJ2-4
clone size: few
CDR3 DNA: TGTGCCAGCAGAGCTGCCGGGCGAGGCAAAAACATTCAGTACTTC
CDR3 protein: CASRAAGRGKNIQYF

D gene: TRBD1
V gene: TRBV15
J gene: TRBJ1-6
clone size: NA
CDR3 DNA: TGTGCCACCAGCAGTAAGACAGGGAATTCACCCCTCCACTTT
CDR3 protein: CATSSKTGNSPLHF

D gene: TRBD2
V gene: TRBV2
J gene: TRBJ2-3
clone size: NA
CDR3 DNA: TGTGCCAGCAGACTAGCGGAGGCCGGGGGAGATACGCAGTATTTT
CDR3 protein: CASRLAEAGGDTQYF

D gene: NA
V gene: TRBV7-9
J gene: TRBJ2-2
clone size: NA
CDR3 DNA: TGTGCCAGCAGCCTCCGACCCGGGGAGCTGTTTTTT
CDR3 protein: CASSLRPGELFF

D gene: TRBD1
V gene: TRBV7-3
J gene: TRBJ1-2
clone size: NA
CDR3 DNA: TGTGCCAGCAGCTTAACTTACCCGGGACAGGACGAGAGGGGCTATGGCTACACCTTC
CDR3 protein: CASSLTYPGQDERGYGYTF

D gene: NA
V gene: TRBV6-1
J gene: TRBJ2-7
clone size: many
CDR3 DNA: TGTGCCACCCGGAGGCGAGACTCCTACGAGCAGTACTTC
CDR3 protein: CATRRRDSYEQYF

D gene: NA
V gene: TRBV4-1
J gene: TRBJ1-2
clone size: many
CDR3 DNA: TGCGCCAGCAGCCCAATAGGGGGGAAGGGCTACACCTTC
CDR3 protein: CASSPIGGKGYTF

D gene: NA
V gene: TRBV7-3
J gene: TRBJ2-2
clone size: NA
CDR3 DNA: TGTGCCAGCAGCCCCCAAAACACCGGGGAGCTGTTTTTT
CDR3 protein: CASSPQNTGELFF

D gene: NA
V gene: TRBV12-3/TRBV12-4
J gene: TRBJ1-1
clone size: NA
CDR3 DNA: TGTGCCAGCAGTTTCGCGAACACTGAAGCTTTCTTT
CDR3 protein: CASSFANTEAFF

D gene: NA
V gene: TRBV14
J gene: TRBJ2-1
clone size: few
CDR3 DNA: TGTGCCAGCAGCCCCTGGTACAGGGATAATCGACATGAGCAGTTCTTC
CDR3 protein: CASSPWYRDNRHEQFF

D gene: NA
V gene: TRBV12-3/TRBV12-4
J gene: TRBJ1-5
clone size: NA
CDR3 DNA: TGTGCCAGCAGTGCGCGCAATCAGCCCCAGCATTTT
CDR3 protein: CASSARNQPQHF

D gene: NA
V gene: TRBV15
J gene: TRBJ2-5
clone size: few
CDR3 DNA: TGTGCCACTAGCATAAGACGGGAAAGGACCCAGTACTTC
CDR3 protein: CATSIRRERTQYF